The sequence of this TCR beta chain was determined in a study of T-cell memory formation after mild COVID-19. Overall study: TCR clusters were mostly donor specific. Findings and limits, study-wide: CD4+ contracting clones were found mainly in CM and EM, and CD8+ ones in EMRA.

The V gene's germline CDR1 is SGHTA and CDR2 FQGTGA. CDR3 length: 18 amino acids. Unmatched junction bases numbered 11, after V lost 1 base and J lost 1 base. Concerning this clonotype: Its antigen is unknown.

One entry per CDR3 protein, called by TCRdb with MiXCR from the 5' RACE reads. The data show 450,000 or so distinct CDR3 sequences, 25% seen once. This clonotype was sampled from an adult woman who had mild COVID-19 (a few samples of this study predate the infection). Cell type and time point are not known. The chain joins TRBV7-3 to TRBJ2-3; 7 bases agree with TRBD2. The sample was PBMCs or a T cell subset sorted from them (not recorded which). In DNA form, the CDR3 reads TGTGCCAGCAGCTTAAACCCATGGGAGGGAGGGGGCACAGATACGCAGTATTTT. Its translation: CASSLNPWEGGGTDTQYF.